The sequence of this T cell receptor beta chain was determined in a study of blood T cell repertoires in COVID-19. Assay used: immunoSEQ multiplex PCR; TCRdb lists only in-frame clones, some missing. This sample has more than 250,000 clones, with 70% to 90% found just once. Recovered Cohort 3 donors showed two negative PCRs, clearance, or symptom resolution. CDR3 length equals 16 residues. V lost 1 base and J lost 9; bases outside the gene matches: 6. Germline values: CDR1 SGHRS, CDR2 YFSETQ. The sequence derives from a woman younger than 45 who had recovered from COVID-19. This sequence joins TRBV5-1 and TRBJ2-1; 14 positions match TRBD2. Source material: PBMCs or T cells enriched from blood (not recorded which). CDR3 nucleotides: TGCGCCAGCAGCTTGACCGGGACTAGCGGGGGAAGTGAGCAGTTCTTC. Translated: CASSLTGTSGGSEQFF.